Sequencing of this T cell receptor beta chain was carried out in a study of blood T cell repertoires in COVID-19. About the study: Spain, Italy and the United States supplied samples that represented acute and convalescent COVID-19. T cells, B-cell-depleted T cells, or PBMCs supplied cDNA or gDNA.

Authors' methods: Amplification of reference gene primers provided the estimated nucleated cell counts. Only in-frame clones appear in the TCRdb table, and some are missing; sequencing was by immunoSEQ multiplex PCR. That table gives V, J and clone size, and the DNA gave D and trimming. The profile covers 25,000 to 30,000 clones, with approximately 71% appearing a single time and less than 20% taken by the ten largest. The CDR3 is 15 residues long. The trim removed 1 base at V and 7 bases at J, leaving 9 bases unmatched. Germline CDR1 and CDR2: MGHRA and YSYEKL. The chain has TRBV4-1 and TRBJ1-2; TRBD1 agrees at 7 bases. Input material: peripheral blood. This TCR was sampled from a human donor in a cohort sampled during active COVID-19. CDR3 in amino acids: CASSQVFGQGGGYTF. Here the CDR3 DNA reads TGCGCCAGCAGCCAAGTTTTTGGGCAGGGGGGTGGCTACACCTTC.